This T cell receptor beta chain was captured in a study of blood T cell repertoires in COVID-19. Trimming took 3 bases from V and 6 from J; bases not matched to a gene: 3. Germline values: CDR1 MNHEY, CDR2 SMNVEV (reference sequence). This CDR3 is 13 amino acids long. Generated by immunoSEQ multiplex PCR, the TCRdb table keeps only in-frame clones and is missing some. The sample has about 150,000 clones; more than 80% are singletons. V usage is TRBV27 and J usage is TRBJ2-7, with TRBD2 identical over 9 bases. Sequenced input: peripheral blood. This clonotype originated in a man aged 18 to 29 with COVID-19, enrolled during active disease. DNA of the CDR3: TGTGCCAGCAGTTTGCGGGAGGGTTTCGAGCAGTACTTC. This sequence encodes CASSLREGFEQYF.